Presented here are 19 T cell receptor beta chains from one specimen sequenced in a study of T-cell reconstitution after alpha-beta-depleted transplantation in children. Preparation of the TCRbeta library was carried out with unique molecular identifiers. One entry per CDR3 protein results from TCRdb running MiXCR on the PCR reads. The sample holds 490,000 or so distinct CDR3 sequences; approximately 10% are singletons and the top ten take about 2%. Specimen: PBMCs, collected before TCRalphabeta/CD19-depleted stem cell transplant. The receptors stem from a child aged 2 to 15 with inherited bone marrow failure, due to receive a stem cell transplant.

In the case of this clonotype: A much larger clone differs by one base, so this may be a read error. The chain is built from TRBV6-2 or TRBV6-3 and TRBJ2-4; tentatively, D is TRBD1 (6 bases). The CDR3 extends over 15 amino acids. The V gene's germline CDR1 is MNHEY and CDR2 SVGEGT. The CDR3 reads CVSSKGQLRGNIQYF. The CDR3 region has the DNA TGTGTCAGCAGTAAAGGACAGCTACGCGGAAACATTCAGTACTTC.

This clonotype was detected many times. The rearrangement joins TRBV11-2 to TRBJ1-2, with D hard to call. Germline lookup yields CDR1 SGHAT and CDR2 FQNNGV. Trimming stripped 1 base from V and 3 bases from J, with 9 bases between. CDR3 length: 14 amino acids. CDR3 sequence reads: CASSLGPQHYGYTF. The CDR3 DNA reads as TGTGCCAGCAGCTTAGGGCCTCAGCACTATGGCTACACCTTC. The whole variable domain, remainder taken from reference TRBV11-2 and TRBJ1-2, is EAGVAQSPRYKIIEKRQSVAFWCNPISGHATLYWYQQILGQGPKLLIQFQNNGVVDDSQLPKDRFSAERLKGVDSTLKIQPAKLEDSAVYLCASSLGPQHYGYTFGSGTRLTVV.

This chain connects TRBV7-9 to TRBJ2-5; TRBD2 matches 10 bases. V lost 2 bases to trimming and J lost 5 bases; unmatched junction nucleotides: 8. The CDR3 loop spans 16 amino acids. In germline, CDR1 is SEHNR, CDR2 FQNEAQ (reference sequence). The CDR3 bases are TGTGCCAGCAGCTTACGCCGACTAGCGGGCTGGGAGACCCAGTACTTC. Translating it yields CASSLRRLAGWETQYF. Supplemented by reference TRBV7-9 and TRBJ2-5, the full variable domain reads DTGVSQNPRHKITKRGQNVTFRCDPISEHNRLYWYRQTLGQGPEFLTYFQNEAQLEKSRLLSDRFSAERPKGSFSTLEIQRTEQGDSAMYLCASSLRRLAGWETQYFGPGTRLLVL.

This clonotype was seen repeatedly, ten times or more. V is TRBV7-8 and J is TRBJ2-1, with TRBD2 identical over 8 bases. The CDR3 consists of 15 residues. CDR1 and CDR2 from the germline V gene are SGHVS and FQNEAQ. The V and J ends lost 2 bases and 5 bases, in that order; junction bases with no gene match: 5. CDR3 in amino acids: CASSLPAGVNNEQFF. DNA for the CDR3: TGTGCCAGCAGCTTACCAGCGGGAGTCAACAATGAGCAGTTCTTC.

Only a few counts were recorded for this clonotype. The V and J genes are TRBV7-8 and TRBJ2-7; the D gene is possibly TRBD1 (6 bases). CDR3 length: 15 residues. CDR1 SGHVS and CDR2 FQNEAQ come from the germline V gene. The V end was cut by 3 bases, the J end by 4 bases, with 16 bases between. The CDR3 nucleotides read TGTGCCAGCAGCTTCGGACAGCCGGGTTTGTACGAGCAGTACTTC. Encoded protein: CASSFGQPGLYEQYF. The full variable domain, completed using reference TRBV7-8 and TRBJ2-7, is GAGVSQSPRYKVAKRGQDVALRCDPISGHVSLFWYQQALGQGPEFLTYFQNEAQLDKSGLPSDRFFAERPEGSVSTLKIQRTQQEDSAVYLCASSFGQPGLYEQYFGPGTRLTVT.

This clonotype was found many times. The chain recombines TRBV10-3 with TRBJ1-1; TRBD1 might be the D (6 bases). Deletions cut 0 bases from V and 1 base from J, with 18 bases between. The CDR3 length is 18 residues. The germline V gene has CDR1 ENHRY and CDR2 SYGVKD. The CDR3 DNA is TGTGCCATCAGTGAGTCCCCCCTCCAGGGGTTGGCGAACACTGAAGCTTTCTTT. Encoded protein: CAISESPLQGLANTEAFF.

This clonotype has a count of ten or more. This chain links TRBV12-3 or TRBV12-4 with TRBJ2-1; 13 bases are shared with TRBD2. This CDR3 has 15 amino acids. V lost 7 bases to trimming and J lost 6 bases; unmatched junction nucleotides: 6. CDR3 DNA: TGTGCCAGCAACCCGGGACTAGCGGGGAGCAATGAGCAGTTCTTC. Encoded protein: CASNPGLAGSNEQFF.

V is TRBV29-1 and J is TRBJ2-5; D uncertain. This CDR3 spans 13 amino acids. Germline V gene sequence: CDR1 SQVTM, CDR2 ANQGSEA. V gave up 0 bases and J gave up 1 base, with 6 bases separating them. CDR3 in DNA: TGCAGCGTTGAAGAGGGTATCCAAGAGACCCAGTACTTC. Translation gives CSVEEGIQETQYF.

This clonotype was counted only a few times. This chain uses TRBV20-1 with TRBJ2-5; no clear D. Germline V CDR1 and CDR2: DFQATT, SNEGSKA (reference sequence). The CDR3 extends over 15 amino acids. The V gene lost 3 bases and the J gene lost 3 bases, with 17 bases spanning the gap. CDR3 DNA: TGCAGTGCTAGCACCCAGATAGCAGCCAAAGAGACCCAGTACTTC. Translated, it gives CSASTQIAAKETQYF.

This clonotype has just a few counts. V is TRBV15 and J is TRBJ2-3; 13 bases fit TRBD2. Germline loops: CDR1 LNHNV, CDR2 YYDKDF (reference sequence). Trimming at V came to 5 bases and at J to 5 bases, leaving 7 bases not matched to a gene. This CDR3 contains 16 residues. The chain's CDR3 is CATSGTSGRALDTQYF. In nucleotides, the CDR3 is TGTGCCACCAGCGGTACTAGCGGGAGGGCCTTAGATACGCAGTATTTT.

This clonotype was counted many times. The chain recombines TRBV7-2 with TRBJ2-7; D ambiguous. Germline CDR1 SGHTA, CDR2 FQGNSA. The CDR3 totals 14 residues. Trimming took 2 bases from V and 9 from J, leaving 17 bases between them. The CDR3 DNA is TGTGCCAGCAGCTTATTAGGACGGAGCTCGGGGCAGTACTTC. This translates into CASSLLGRSSGQYF.

There are many counts of this clonotype. This chain links TRBV6-2 or TRBV6-3 with TRBJ2-7; possible D gene TRBD2, 6 bases. Germline V gene sequence: CDR1 MNHEY, CDR2 SVGEGT. V dropped 1 base and J dropped 3 bases, with 7 bases sitting between them. CDR3 length: 13 amino acids. The CDR3 protein is CASSYWEDYEQYF. The CDR3, as DNA: TGTGCCAGCAGTTACTGGGAGGACTACGAGCAGTACTTC.

This clonotype was picked up many times. This chain joins TRBV27 and TRBJ2-3, with TRBD1 as a possible D gene (6 bases). The ends were cut back, 10 bases at V and 5 bases at J, with 13 bases in the middle. Germline CDR1 and CDR2: MNHEY and SMNVEV (reference sequence). This CDR3 contains 12 residues. CDR3 DNA sequence: TGTGCCACCAAGGGGGTGGGAGATACGCAGTATTTT. This gives the protein CATKGVGDTQYF.

Worth noting for this clonotype: A much larger clone lies one base from this, so it may be a read error. The rearrangement links TRBV28 to TRBJ2-7; TRBD2 matches 7 bases. The CDR3 is 15 amino acids. The germline CDR1 and CDR2 sequences are MDHEN and SYDVKM. V was pared by 6 bases and J by 4 bases, with 12 bases of the junction left unmatched. The chain's CDR3 is CASRPTSASTYEQYF. The CDR3 coding sequence is TGTGCCAGCAGGCCTACTAGCGCGTCTACATACGAGCAGTACTTC.

Ten or more counts support this clonotype. J is TRBJ2-1 and V is TRBV15; 7 nucleotides line up with TRBD1. V was pared by 5 bases and J by 7 bases, with 5 bases of the junction left unmatched. The CDR3 contains 13 residues. The germline gives CDR1 LNHNV, CDR2 YYDKDF (reference sequence). The DNA of the CDR3 is TGTGCCACCAGCGGTCAGGGGGTAAATGAGCAGTTCTTC. Its translation is CATSGQGVNEQFF.

Ten or more counts support this clonotype. The chain links TRBV29-1 to TRBJ1-5; D is uncertain. The germline V gene has CDR1 SQVTM and CDR2 ANQGSEA. The CDR3 spans 13 residues. V dropped 6 bases and J dropped 5 bases, with 14 bases sitting between them. The CDR3 region is CSVLTVTDQPQHF. DNA for the CDR3: TGCAGCGTATTGACGGTTACGGATCAGCCCCAGCATTTT.

The sample holds many counts of this clonotype. The V call is TRBV29-1, the J call TRBJ2-1; 9 bases map to TRBD2. The CDR3 has 14 amino acids. V was pared by 7 bases and J by 0 bases, with 4 bases of the junction left unmatched. Germline V CDR1 and CDR2: SQVTM, ANQGSEA. The CDR3 DNA follows: TGCAGCGGGAGCGGGAGGCCCTCCTACAATGAGCAGTTCTTC. Its translation: CSGSGRPSYNEQFF.

This clonotype occurred many times. The chain recombines TRBV28 with TRBJ2-1, with unresolved D. The CDR3 is made up of 15 amino acids. Germline lookup yields CDR1 MDHEN and CDR2 SYDVKM. V was trimmed by 6 bases and J by 4 bases, leaving 16 bases between them. This CDR3 is CASSPIPDQYNEQFF. The CDR3 DNA sequence: TGTGCCAGCAGCCCGATCCCCGACCAGTACAATGAGCAGTTCTTC.

In its sample, this clonotype was seen many times. This rearrangement joins TRBV4-2 to TRBJ2-7; TRBD2 agrees at 9 bases. J gave up 3 bases and V 2 bases, and 2 bases lay outside the gene matches. The CDR3 is 14 amino acids. From germline, CDR1 is LGHNA and CDR2 YNFKEQ. CDR3 residues: CASSQYSGGYEQYF. The CDR3 DNA reads as TGTGCCAGCAGCCAATATAGCGGGGGCTACGAGCAGTACTTC.